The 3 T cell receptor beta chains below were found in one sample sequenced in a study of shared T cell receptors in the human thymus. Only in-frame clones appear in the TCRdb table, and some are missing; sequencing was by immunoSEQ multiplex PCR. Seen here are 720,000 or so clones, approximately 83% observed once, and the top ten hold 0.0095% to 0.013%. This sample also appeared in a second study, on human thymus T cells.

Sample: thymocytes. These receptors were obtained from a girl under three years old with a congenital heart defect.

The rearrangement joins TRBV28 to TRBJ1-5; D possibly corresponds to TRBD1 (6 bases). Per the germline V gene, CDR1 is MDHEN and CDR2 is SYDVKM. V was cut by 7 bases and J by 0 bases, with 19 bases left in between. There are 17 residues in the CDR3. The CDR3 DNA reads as TGTGCCAGCAAATGGGGCCGGGACACTTATAGCAATCAGCCCCAGCATTTT. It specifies CASKWGRDTYSNQPQHF.

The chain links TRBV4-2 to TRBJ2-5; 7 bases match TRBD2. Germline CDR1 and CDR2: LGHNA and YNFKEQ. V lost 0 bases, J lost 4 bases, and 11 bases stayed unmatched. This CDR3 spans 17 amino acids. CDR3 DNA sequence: TGTGCCAGCAGCCAAGATCGGAGGGCGGGGGATGGAGAGACCCAGTACTTC. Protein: CASSQDRRAGDGETQYF.

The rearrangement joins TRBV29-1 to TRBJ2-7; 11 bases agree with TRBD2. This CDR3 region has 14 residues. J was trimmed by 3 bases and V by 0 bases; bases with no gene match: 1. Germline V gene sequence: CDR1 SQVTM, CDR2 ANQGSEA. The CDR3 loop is CSVEDTSGGYEQYF. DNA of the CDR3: TGCAGCGTTGAAGACACTAGCGGGGGCTACGAGCAGTACTTC.